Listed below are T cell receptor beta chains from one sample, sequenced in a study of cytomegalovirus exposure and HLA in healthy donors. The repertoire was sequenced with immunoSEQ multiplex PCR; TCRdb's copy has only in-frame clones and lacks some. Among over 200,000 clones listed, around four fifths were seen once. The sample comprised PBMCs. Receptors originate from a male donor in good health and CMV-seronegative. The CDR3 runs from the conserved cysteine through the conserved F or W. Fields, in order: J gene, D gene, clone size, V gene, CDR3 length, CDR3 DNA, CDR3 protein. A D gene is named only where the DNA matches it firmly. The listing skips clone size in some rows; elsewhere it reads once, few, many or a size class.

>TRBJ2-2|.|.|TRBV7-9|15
TGTGCCAGCAGCTCCGCCGGGGAAGGCACCGGGGAGCTGTTTTTT
CASSSAGEGTGELFF
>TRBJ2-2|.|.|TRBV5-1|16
TGCGCCAGCAGCCTGCTTGGACAGCCAGACACCGGGGAGCTGTTTTTT
CASSLLGQPDTGELFF
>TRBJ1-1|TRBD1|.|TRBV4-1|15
TGCGCCAGCAGCCTACTACAGGGGGCGGACACTGAAGCTTTCTTT
CASSLLQGADTEAFF
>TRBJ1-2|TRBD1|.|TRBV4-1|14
TGCGCCAGCAGCGACAGGGCCAGAATCTATGGCTACACCTTC
CASSDRARIYGYTF
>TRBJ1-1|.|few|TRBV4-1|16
TGCGCCAGCAAGGAGAACGAAGTGACGGTGGGCACTGAAGCTTTCTTT
CASKENEVTVGTEAFF
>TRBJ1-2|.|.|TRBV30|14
TGTGCCTGGAATCCTGGCGGGGCTAACTATGGCTACACCTTC
CAWNPGGANYGYTF
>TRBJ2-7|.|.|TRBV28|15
TGTGCCAGCAGTTTATTGGCTGGGGGCAAATACGAGCAGTACTTC
CASSLLAGGKYEQYF
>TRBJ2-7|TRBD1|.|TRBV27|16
TGTGCCAGCAGTTGGTACCGGGACAGGGTTTCCTACGAGCAGTACTTC
CASSWYRDRVSYEQYF
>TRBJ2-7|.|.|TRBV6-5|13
TGTGCCAGCAGCCCTGACAGATCCTACGAGCAGTACTTC
CASSPDRSYEQYF
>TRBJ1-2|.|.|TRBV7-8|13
TGTGCCAGCAGCTTGACCGGGTACTATGGCTACACCTTC
CASSLTGYYGYTF
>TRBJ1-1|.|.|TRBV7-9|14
TGTGCCAGCAGCCCCTACAGGGAGAACACTGAAGCTTTCTTT
CASSPYRENTEAFF
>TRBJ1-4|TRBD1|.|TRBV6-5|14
TGTGCCAGCAGTAACGACAGGGGGGGTGAAAAACTGTTTTTT
CASSNDRGGEKLFF
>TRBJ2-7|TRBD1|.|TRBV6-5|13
TGTGCCAGCAGCCGGGACAGGGACAACGAGCAGTACTTC
CASSRDRDNEQYF
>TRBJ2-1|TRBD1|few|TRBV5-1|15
TGCGCCAGCAGCATTGACAGGGGGCCCTACAATGAGCAGTTCTTC
CASSIDRGPYNEQFF
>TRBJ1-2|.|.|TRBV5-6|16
TGTGCCAGCAGCCCTCTTCCCGCTCCTGGGGCCTATGGCTACACCTTC
CASSPLPAPGAYGYTF
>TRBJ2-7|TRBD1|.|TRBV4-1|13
TGCGCCAGCAGCCCCAGACAGGGACCCGAGCAGTACTTC
CASSPRQGPEQYF
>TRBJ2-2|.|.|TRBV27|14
TGTGCCAGCAGTTTACTAGATAGCACCGGGGAGCTGTTTTTT
CASSLLDSTGELFF
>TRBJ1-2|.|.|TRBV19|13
TGTGCCAGTAGTATTACAGGGTACTATGGCTACACCTTC
CASSITGYYGYTF
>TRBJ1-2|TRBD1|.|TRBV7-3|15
TGTGCCAGCAGCTTAACAGGGGGCGATAACTATGGCTACACCTTC
CASSLTGGDNYGYTF
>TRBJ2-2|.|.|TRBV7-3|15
TGTGCCAGCAGCTATAAGGGACAGAACACCGGGGAGCTGTTTTTT
CASSYKGQNTGELFF
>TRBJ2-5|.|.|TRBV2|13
TGTGCCAGCATTAAGGGGCTAGGAGAGACCCAGTACTTC
CASIKGLGETQYF
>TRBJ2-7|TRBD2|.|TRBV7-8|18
TGTGCCAGCAGCCAGGCTACTAGCGGGAGCCCTTTAACCTACGAGCAGTACTTC
CASSQATSGSPLTYEQYF
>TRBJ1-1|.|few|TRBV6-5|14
TGTGCCAGCAGTTACTCGAAGTCCGGCACTGAAGCTTTCTTT
CASSYSKSGTEAFF
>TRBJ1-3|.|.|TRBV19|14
TGTGCCAGTAGTCAGGCCGACTCTGGAAACACCATATATTTT
CASSQADSGNTIYF
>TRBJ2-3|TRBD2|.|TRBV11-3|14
TGTGCCAGCAGCCCCGGGGGGAGCACAGATACGCAGTATTTT
CASSPGGSTDTQYF
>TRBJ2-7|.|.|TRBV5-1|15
TGCGCCAGCAGCTGGGGGACTTACACCTCCTACGAGCAGTACTTC
CASSWGTYTSYEQYF
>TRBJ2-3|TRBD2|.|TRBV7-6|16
TGTGCCAGCAGCTTGGGGACTAGCGGGACTGCGGATACGCAGTATTTT
CASSLGTSGTADTQYF
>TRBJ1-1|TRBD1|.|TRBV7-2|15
TGTGCCAGCAGCCTCGGGACAGGGTTAAACACTGAAGCTTTCTTT
CASSLGTGLNTEAFF
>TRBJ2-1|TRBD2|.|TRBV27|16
TGTGCCAGCACGTCTGTACGTAGCGGGACTGGAAATGAGCAGTTCTTC
CASTSVRSGTGNEQFF
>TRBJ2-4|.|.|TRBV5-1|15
TGCGCCAGCAGGATGGGGCAGGGTACCAAAAACATTCAGTACTTC
CASRMGQGTKNIQYF
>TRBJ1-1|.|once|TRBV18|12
TGTGCCAGCTCACCCGGGAACACTGAAGCTTTCTTT
CASSPGNTEAFF
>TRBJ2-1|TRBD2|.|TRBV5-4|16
TGTGCCAGCAGCTTGGGTGGCGGGAGGGGTCTCGGGGAGCAGTTCTTC
CASSLGGGRGLGEQFF
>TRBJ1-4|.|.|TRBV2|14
TGTGCCAGCTCCCCGGCAGGGAGGGATGAAAAACTGTTTTTT
CASSPAGRDEKLFF
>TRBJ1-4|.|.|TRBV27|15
TGTGCCAGCAGTTTAGAAGCCGCAACTAATGAAAAACTGTTTTTT
CASSLEAATNEKLFF
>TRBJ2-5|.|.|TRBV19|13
TGTGCCAGTAGTATCGCGAGCCAAGAGACCCAGTACTTC
CASSIASQETQYF
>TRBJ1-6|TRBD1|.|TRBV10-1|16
TGCGCCAGCAGCCTGGGACAGGCTTTTTATAATTCACCCCTCCACTTT
CASSLGQAFYNSPLHF
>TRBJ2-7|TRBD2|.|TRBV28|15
TGTGCCAGCCCTCCATCCAGCGGGGACTCCTACGAGCAGTACTTC
CASPPSSGDSYEQYF
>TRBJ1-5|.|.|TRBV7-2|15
TGTGCCAGCAGCTCAGGTCGGAAGGTTTTTGAGCCCCAGCATTTT
CASSSGRKVFEPQHF
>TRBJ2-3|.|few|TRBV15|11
TGTGCCACCACGGCGGGAGATACGCAGTATTTT
CATTAGDTQYF
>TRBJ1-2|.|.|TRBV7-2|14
TGTGCCAGCAGCTCCAGGGACACAGACTATGGCTACACCTTC
CASSSRDTDYGYTF
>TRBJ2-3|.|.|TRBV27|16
TGTGCCAGCAGGACCTCCCCTCTACAGAACACAGATACGCAGTATTTT
CASRTSPLQNTDTQYF
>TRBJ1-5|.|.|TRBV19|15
TGTGCCAGTCAGACGACAGCCCTAGGCAATCAGCCCCAGCATTTT
CASQTTALGNQPQHF